The 11 T cell receptor beta chains presented below share a single source sample, sequenced in a study of blood T cell repertoires in COVID-19. Here immunoSEQ multiplex PCR was the method, and the copy in TCRdb shows in-frame clones only, minus some. The sample holds some 260,000 clones, roughly 77% seen once. Sample: peripheral blood. The receptors stem from a woman aged 80 or over with acute or convalescent COVID-19.

The rearrangement links TRBV2 to TRBJ2-2, with a possible D match to TRBD2 (5 bases). Germline CDR1 and CDR2: SNHLY and FYNNEI. The CDR3 covers 16 residues. The ends were cut back, 5 bases at V and 4 bases at J, with 17 bases in the middle. In DNA, the CDR3 is TGTGCCAGCAGTTATGTCCCCCCGGCGGGCACCGGGGAGCTGTTTTTT. Protein sequence: CASSYVPPAGTGELFF.

V and J are TRBV19 and TRBJ2-3, with 7 bases that match TRBD2. V shed 6 bases and J 3 bases; nucleotides not matched to a gene: 3. The V gene's germline CDR1 is LNHDA and CDR2 SQIVND (reference sequence). This CDR3 contains 13 residues. CDR3 amino acids: CASSGGGTDTQYF. CDR3 DNA: TGTGCCAGTAGCGGCGGGGGTACAGATACGCAGTATTTT.

In regard to this clone: Within the sample, other DNA sequences also encode this same CDR3. The chain recombines TRBV19 with TRBJ1-1; D call uncertain. Germline assignment: CDR1 LNHDA and CDR2 SQIVND (reference sequence). There are 14 residues in the CDR3. V lost 1 base and J 2 bases, leaving 8 bases between the germline ends. CDR3 region: CASSIGHRNTEAFF. The CDR3 region has the DNA TGTGCCAGTAGTATAGGACACAGAAACACTGAAGCTTTCTTT.

The chain is built from TRBV6-5 and TRBJ2-3; no definite D call. V dropped 9 bases and J dropped 1 base, with 11 bases sitting between them. The CDR3 is made up of 13 amino acids. The germline CDR1 and CDR2 sequences are MNHEY and SVGAGI. CDR3 bases: TGTGCCAGTACTAATCCGGGCACAGATACGCAGTATTTT. It specifies CASTNPGTDTQYF.

The V gene is TRBV5-1, the J gene TRBJ2-3; possibly TRBD2 for D (6 bases). CDR3 size: 16 residues. Deletions cut 0 bases from V and 3 bases from J, with 14 bases between. Germline V gene data show CDR1 as SGHRS and CDR2 as YFSETQ. CDR3 sequence reads: CASSLEPGVRTDTQYF. CDR3 bases: TGCGCCAGCAGCTTGGAGCCGGGAGTGAGAACAGATACGCAGTATTTT.

The rearrangement uses TRBV11-2 and TRBJ2-5; 12 nucleotides line up with TRBD2. V lost 4 bases and J lost 3; bases outside the gene matches: 3. CDR3 length: 15 residues. The germline V gene has CDR1 SGHAT and CDR2 FQNNGV. This CDR3 is CASSSSGGAEETQYF. In DNA, the CDR3 is TGTGCCAGCAGCTCTAGCGGGGGGGCCGAAGAGACCCAGTACTTC. Supplemented by reference TRBV11-2 and TRBJ2-5, the full variable domain reads EAGVAQSPRYKIIEKRQSVAFWCNPISGHATLYWYQQILGQGPKLLIQFQNNGVVDDSQLPKDRFSAERLKGVDSTLKIQPAKLEDSAVYLCASSSSGGAEETQYFGPGTRLLVL.

A few counts support this clone. The V call is TRBV10-3, the J call TRBJ1-6; possibly TRBD1 for D (5 bases). V was cut by 0 bases and J by 1 base, with 7 bases left in between. Germline loops: CDR1 ENHRY, CDR2 SYGVKD. This CDR3 has 16 residues. Written as DNA, the CDR3 is TGTGCCATCAGTGAGTCTAAGGGGTCCTATAATTCACCCCTCCACTTT. Translated, it gives CAISESKGSYNSPLHF.

This clone was observed many times. Other DNA sequences within the sample encode an identical CDR3. The V call is TRBV5-1, the J call TRBJ2-7; maybe TRBD2 (5 bases). This CDR3 region has 14 residues. From germline, CDR1 is SGHRS and CDR2 YFSETQ. V was shortened by 0 bases and J by 2 bases, with 9 bases between the two germline ends. The DNA of the CDR3 is TGCGCCAGCAGCTTGGGGAGCGGAGCCTACGAGCAGTACTTC. Amino acids: CASSLGSGAYEQYF.

J is TRBJ2-1 and V is TRBV7-8; 12 nucleotides align to TRBD1. From germline, CDR1 is SGHVS and CDR2 FQNEAQ. The CDR3 loop spans 17 amino acids. With V trimmed by 1 base and J by 8 bases, 9 bases remained unmatched. CDR3 bases: TGTGCCAGCAGCTTAGTGGTGGGACAGGGGGCTTCCGATGAGCAGTTCTTC. This gives the protein CASSLVVGQGASDEQFF.

The chain uses TRBV5-4 and TRBJ2-2; 7 positions match TRBD1. Germline CDR1 reads SGHNT; CDR2 reads YYREEE (reference sequence). V dropped 0 bases and J dropped 4; count of bases not matched to a gene: 3. This CDR3 has 15 residues. The CDR3 reads CASSLGDRSTGELFF. CDR3 DNA: TGTGCCAGCAGCTTGGGGGACAGAAGCACCGGGGAGCTGTTTTTT.

The J gene is TRBJ1-3, the V gene TRBV4-2; D call uncertain. Germline lookup yields CDR1 LGHNA and CDR2 YNFKEQ. This CDR3 has 13 residues. Trimming cost V 0 bases and J 15 bases, with 15 bases left between them. CDR3 nucleotide sequence: TGTGCCAGCAGCCAAGATCTACAGCCCCCAGGATATTTT. Protein: CASSQDLQPPGYF.